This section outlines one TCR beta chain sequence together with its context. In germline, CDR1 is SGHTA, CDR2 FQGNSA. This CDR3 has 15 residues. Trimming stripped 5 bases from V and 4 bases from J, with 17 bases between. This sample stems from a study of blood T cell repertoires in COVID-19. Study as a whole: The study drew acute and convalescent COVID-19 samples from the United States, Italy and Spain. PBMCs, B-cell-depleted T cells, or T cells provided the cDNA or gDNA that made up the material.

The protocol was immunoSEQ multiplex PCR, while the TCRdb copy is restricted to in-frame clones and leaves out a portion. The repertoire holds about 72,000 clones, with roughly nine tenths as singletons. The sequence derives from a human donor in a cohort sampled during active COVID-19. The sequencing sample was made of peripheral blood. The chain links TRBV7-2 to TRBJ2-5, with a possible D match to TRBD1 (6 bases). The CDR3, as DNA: TGTGCCAGCAGCACATACACAGGGAGTGGAGAGACCCAGTACTTC. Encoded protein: CASSTYTGSGETQYF.